Below, one T cell receptor beta chain is given with its context. No cognate antigen has been identified for it. No base quality information exists; no much larger clone differs at one position. These data originate in a study of CD8+ T cells in alopecia areata (dated by TCRdb to between 2018 and 2020). Describing the broader study: Treated patients were enrolled in an open-label pilot trial of oral tofacitinib, 5 to 10 mg twice daily, for moderate-to-severe alopecia areata. In humans, TCRbeta sequencing was performed on scalp tissue and on sorted CD4+ and CD8+ peripheral blood T cells from healthy controls and from patients with patchy or totalis/universalis alopecia areata. TCRbeta CDR3 regions were amplified by immunoSEQ multiplex PCR with 35 Vbeta forward and 13 Jbeta reverse primers. In both human patients and the C3H/HeJ mouse model, the study applied high-throughput TCRbeta sequencing to look at T cell clonal expansion in alopecia areata. The RNA source kit depended on sample type: the PAXgene miRNA kit for fixed scalp, the miRNeasy kit for PBMCs, and the RNeasy kit for mouse skin. Tofacitinib-treated patients had biopsies at baseline and at 4 and 24 weeks of treatment, with a later scalp biopsy in several patients. Scalp clonality was compared across normal scalp (n=4), patchy alopecia areata scalp (n=8), and alopecia totalis/universalis scalp (n=8). Patients received tofacitinib for 6 to 18 months and were then followed off drug for 6 months to check for delayed response and recurrence.

Libraries were constructed by the immunoSEQ multiplex PCR assay. For TCR sequencing, RNA was extracted from every sample and reverse transcribed into cDNA to serve as template. First-strand cDNA was synthesized with SuperScript III using a 2:1 mix of oligo-dT and random hexamers. A synthetic immune receptor repertoire was used to gauge amplification bias, and whatever bias remained was removed computationally. As for how the authors treated the data: Raw reads were preprocessed to remove errors, and CDR3 was defined by IMGT conventions from the conserved cysteine to phenylalanine. Clonality was computed as 1 minus the Shannon entropy, with the entropy normalized by log2 of the number of productive unique TCRs. Whether scalp clones were CD4 or CD8 was inferred by matching scalp TCRbeta sequences against CD4 and CD8 repertoires sorted from blood. TCRdb obtained this table from immuneACCESS and retained in-frame rearrangements with V and J assigned. These tables miss some clones; where compared with another copy, unresolved V genes account for less than half of the shortfall, and the remainder is unexplained. Clone size and the V and J calls come from that table; the DNA yielded D and trimming. This sample has about 150,000 clones in its table, and over 80% of those were observed once. The top ten hold over 12% of the sample.

This specimen's time point label, per the study, means: baseline before oral tofacitinib. From alopecia areata patients, peripheral blood was collected along with lesional scalp punch biopsies. PBMCs were separated by density centrifugation and stained for CD3, CD4 and CD8, after which CD4+ and CD8+ T cells were sorted on a FACSAria. The CDR3 spans 13 residues, from the cysteine through the phenylalanine. This entry keeps only the CDR3 DNA: 39 bases, framed from base 1. The CDR1 and CDR2 encoded by the germline V gene (reference sequence) are MNHEY and SMNVEV. V lost 8 bases and J lost 2 bases, and the count of bases not matched to a germline gene is 5. The paper as a whole reports these results and caveats: Lesional scalp, especially in alopecia totalis/universalis, showed higher clonality and more expanded CD8+ clones than normal scalp, suggesting antigenic drive. Shared TCR sequences between patients were less evident than in mice, which may be partly attributable to HLA diversity in the patient population. Unlike mouse skin, which is dominated by gammadelta T cells, normal human skin has resident alphabeta T cells that are also sequenced, and this complicates analysis of the scalp TCR repertoire.

The chain was built from TRBV27 and TRBJ2-7; 8 of the junction bases match TRBD1. The receptor was derived from a human donor with alopecia areata. The sequencing here drew on CD8+ T cells sorted from blood, taken at week 0. The nucleotide sequence is given as TGTGCCAGCGGACCGGGACAGGCCTACGAGCAGTACTTC. Its protein product is CASGPGQAYEQYF.